A single sample gave rise to the 13 T cell receptor beta chains below, sequenced in a study of identical twins (dated by TCRdb to 2016 to 2017). Libraries came from 5' RACE. TCRdb shows the sequencer as Illumina HiSeq 2000. TCRdb handled the public reads itself, with Q25 trimming in fastp and clone calling in MiXCR, and kept productive beta chains. Each CDR3 protein gets just one entry, which takes the most common genes and DNA from the rows behind it. The table for this sample lists some 790,000 distinct CDR3 sequences; about 18% of them were counted only once. Roughly 13% of the sample is held by the ten biggest clonotypes. The same sample was also used in a study of T cells expressing NK-cell markers.

The sample taken for sequencing was PBMCs. The receptors come from a woman in her late teens or twenties in good health.

The chain has TRBV1 and TRBJ2-7. TRBV1 is labeled a pseudogene. This CDR3 has 12 amino acids. The CDR3 spells CTSSQVGGEQYF. The CDR3 DNA reads TGCACCAGCAGCCAAGTAGGCGGCGAGCAGTACTTC.

This clonotype was recorded at least ten times. J is TRBJ2-1 and V is TRBV12-3 or TRBV12-4; TRBD2 aligns across 10 bases. The CDR3 is made up of 15 amino acids. J was trimmed by 0 bases and V by 8 bases; bases with no gene match: 4. CDR3 nucleotides: TGTGCCAGCTCACCTAGCGGGAGCTCCTACAATGAGCAGTTCTTC. Translation gives CASSPSGSSYNEQFF.

This clonotype was picked up one time. The chain joins TRBV27 to TRBJ2-3, with D maybe TRBD2 (5 bases). Germline V CDR1 and CDR2: MNHEY, SMNVEV (reference sequence). The length of the CDR3 is 13 residues. Deletions cut 7 bases from V and 2 bases from J, with 10 bases between. The CDR3, as DNA: TGTGCCAGCACCCCGACTAACACAGATACGCAGTATTTT. Protein: CASTPTNTDTQYF.

V gene TRBV7-2 combines with J gene TRBJ2-1; tentative D call: TRBD1 (6 bases). This CDR3 has 14 amino acids. V was trimmed by 0 bases and J by 5 bases, leaving 8 bases between them. The V gene's germline CDR1 is SGHTA and CDR2 FQGNSA. The CDR3 DNA reads TGTGCCAGCAGCTTAGCGAGGGGGAACAATGAGCAGTTCTTC. Its translation is CASSLARGNNEQFF.

This clonotype was counted between two and nine times. The CDR3 nucleotides are TGTGCCATCAGTGAGTCGGTGACCTACGAGCAGTACTTC. This gives the protein CAISESVTYEQYF. V and J are TRBV10-3 and TRBJ2-7; D call uncertain. The CDR3 is 13 amino acids. Trimming cost V 0 bases and J 2 bases, with 5 bases left between them. Germline values: CDR1 ENHRY, CDR2 SYGVKD.

The chain is built from TRBV25-1 and TRBJ1-6; D is perhaps TRBD1 (6 bases). CDR3 length equals 12 residues. Germline V gene sequence: CDR1 MGHDK, CDR2 SYGVNS. Between the trimmed V and J ends, which lost 5 bases and 14 bases, there was a span of 13 bases. The CDR3 reads CASSPAPGALHF. The CDR3 nucleotides are TGTGCCAGCAGTCCCGCCCCAGGGGCCCTCCACTTT. The full variable domain, with the rest looked up from reference TRBV25-1 and TRBJ1-6, is EADIYQTPRYLVIGTGKKITLECSQTMGHDKMYWYQQDPGMELHLIHYSYGVNSTEKGDLSSESTVSRIRTEHFPLTLESARPSHTSQYLCASSPAPGALHFGNGTRLTVT.

The rearrangement uses TRBV6-5 and TRBJ2-4, with D unresolved. The CDR3 runs to 16 residues. From germline, CDR1 is MNHEY and CDR2 SVGAGI. Trimming took off 2 bases at V and 0 bases at J, with 11 bases between the two ends. The CDR3 region is CASSYNWALAKNIQYF. Written as DNA, the CDR3 is TGTGCCAGCAGTTACAACTGGGCGTTAGCCAAAAACATTCAGTACTTC.

This chain joins TRBV7-9 and TRBJ2-5, with D tentatively TRBD1 or TRBD2 (5 bases each). The CDR3 contains 15 residues. Germline V gene lookup returns CDR1 SEHNR and CDR2 FQNEAQ (reference sequence). V was pared by 5 bases and J by 5 bases, with 18 bases between. DNA of the CDR3: TGTGCCAGCAGCCGCCGCCTTGAGGGGCGGGAGACCCAGTACTTC. It encodes CASSRRLEGRETQYF.

This clonotype was seen only a few times. The chain uses TRBV10-1 and TRBJ2-1, with D perhaps TRBD2 (6 bases). The V end was cut by 0 bases, the J end by 0 bases, with 6 bases between. The CDR3 is made up of 15 amino acids. The V gene's germline CDR1 is WNHNN and CDR2 SYGVQD (reference sequence). CDR3 region: CASSESGGSYNEQFF. The CDR3 DNA sequence: TGCGCCAGCAGTGAGTCGGGAGGCTCCTACAATGAGCAGTTCTTC.

The CDR3 nucleotides are TGTGCCAGCAGCCGAAGCGGTCCCTTCTCTGGAAACACCATATATTTT. The encoded protein is CASSRSGPFSGNTIYF. This chain links TRBV6-1 with TRBJ1-3, with unresolved D. Germline CDR1 reads MNHNS; CDR2 reads SASEGT. V lost 6 bases and J 0 bases, leaving 15 bases between the germline ends. This CDR3 spans 16 amino acids.

This clonotype was seen repeatedly, ten times or more. The chain combines TRBV20-1 with TRBJ2-5; 13 bases agree with TRBD2. This CDR3 has 15 amino acids. J lost 2 bases, V lost 2 bases, and 2 bases had no gene match. Per the germline V gene, CDR1 is DFQATT and CDR2 is SNEGSKA (reference sequence). The CDR3 spells CSARKGLAGQETQYF. The CDR3 bases are TGCAGTGCTAGAAAGGGACTAGCGGGGCAAGAGACCCAGTACTTC.

The V call is TRBV5-1, the J call TRBJ2-3, with D unresolved. CDR3 size: 15 residues. Deletions cut 6 bases from V and 1 base from J, with 15 bases between. Germline V gene data show CDR1 as SGHRS and CDR2 as YFSETQ. The CDR3 reads CASTFILRGTDTQYF. The CDR3 bases are TGCGCCAGCACCTTCATCCTGAGAGGCACAGATACGCAGTATTTT. The variable domain in full, with the rest retrieved from reference TRBV5-1 and TRBJ2-3, is KAGVTQTPRYLIKTRGQQVTLSCSPISGHRSVSWYQQTPGQGLQFLFEYFSETQRNKGNFPGRFSGRQFSNSRSEMNVSTLELGDSALYLCASTFILRGTDTQYFGPGTRLTVL.

This clonotype has more than one count but fewer than ten. The chain couples TRBV20-1 to TRBJ2-3; D ambiguous. From germline, CDR1 is DFQATT and CDR2 SNEGSKA (reference sequence). The CDR3 extends over 15 amino acids. Between the trimmed V and J ends, which lost 6 bases and 0 bases, there was a span of 16 bases. This CDR3 reads CSARRLSFSTDTQYF. In DNA form, the CDR3 reads TGCAGTGCCCGCCGACTTTCCTTTAGCACAGATACGCAGTATTTT.